This T cell receptor beta chain was documented in a study of OX40 agonist ivuxolimab in advanced cancers. The germline V gene encodes CDR1 SGHVS and CDR2 FNYEAQ. J gave up 7 bases and V 4 bases, and 6 bases lay outside the gene matches. CDR3 length: 14 residues. TCRdb's table, derived via immunoSEQ multiplex PCR, lists solely in-frame clones and lacks some. Of about 41,000 clones detected, approximately 88% appear once; the ten largest clones hold 20% to 30%. On this clone itself: Its cognate antigen is unknown.

The study, taken as a whole, reports: At 0.1 to 3.0 mg/kg and by week 6, clonal expansion occurred in CD4+ and CD8+ blood T cells.

The source material was CD4+ or CD8+ T cells sorted from blood, sampled in a trial of the OX40 agonist ivuxolimab. The origin of this receptor is an adult with an advanced solid tumor such as melanoma, head and neck, liver or kidney cancer. This chain connects TRBV7-6 to TRBJ2-1; 8 bases fit TRBD1. In DNA, the CDR3 is TGTGCCAGCAGCTGGACAGGGCCGCGTAATGAGCAGTTCTTC. Translated, it gives CASSWTGPRNEQFF.